This T cell receptor beta chain came from a study of T cell repertoires in cytomegalovirus infection. About the research overall: Indicated by public TCR beta signatures were CMV infection and matching HLA type.

TCRdb used MiXCR to reprocess the reads, holding one entry per CDR3 protein. The sample lists about 900,000 distinct CDR3 sequences, roughly 30% seen once, with about 14% in the top ten. Study results and limitations: Across the ex vivo response, the dominant clonotypes were HLA-C-restricted CMV-specific TCR beta clonotypes. CMV carriers with the relevant HLA were identified by cumulative public TCR beta family frequency.

From germline, CDR1 is MNHEY and CDR2 SVGAGI. The CDR3 spans 16 residues. Trimming shortened V by 0 bases and J by 0 bases, and 9 bases separated the two germline ends. This clonotype has just a few counts. Its specificity is not known. The source of this sequence is a human donor in good health (CMV status not recorded). Some clones in this sample may be carry-over from other donors' samples. The chain employs TRBV6-5 and TRBJ2-1, with D maybe TRBD1 (5 bases). The sample was cultured CD8+ T cells from PBMCs, taken from culture after CMV antigen stimulation. CDR3 protein: CASSYSIGDSYNEQFF. CDR3 in DNA: TGTGCCAGCAGTTACTCGATAGGGGACTCCTACAATGAGCAGTTCTTC.